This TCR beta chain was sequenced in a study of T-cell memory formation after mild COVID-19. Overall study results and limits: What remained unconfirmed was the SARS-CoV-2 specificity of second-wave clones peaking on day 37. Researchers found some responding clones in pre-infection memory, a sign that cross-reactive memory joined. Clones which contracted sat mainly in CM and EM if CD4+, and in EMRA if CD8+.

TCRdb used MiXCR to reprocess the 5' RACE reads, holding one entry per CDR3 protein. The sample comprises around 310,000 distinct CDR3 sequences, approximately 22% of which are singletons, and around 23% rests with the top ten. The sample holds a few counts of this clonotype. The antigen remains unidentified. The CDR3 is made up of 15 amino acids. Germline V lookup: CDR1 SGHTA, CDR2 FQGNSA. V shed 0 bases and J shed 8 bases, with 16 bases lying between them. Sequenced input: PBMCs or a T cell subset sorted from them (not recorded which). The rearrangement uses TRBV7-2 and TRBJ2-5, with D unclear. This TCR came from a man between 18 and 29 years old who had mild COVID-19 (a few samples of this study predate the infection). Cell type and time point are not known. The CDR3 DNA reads TGTGCCAGCAGCTTAGCGCTGGGCAATGCGGTTACCCAGTACTTC. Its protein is CASSLALGNAVTQYF.